The rows below give T cell receptor beta chains drawn from one sample of a study of radiation and T cells in renal cell carcinoma. The method was immunoSEQ multiplex PCR; TCRdb's version includes in-frame clones alone and lacks a portion of them. In the table there are roughly 130,000 clones, over 75% of which are singletons. The sequencing here drew on blood, taken from a patient whose treatment included radiotherapy and nephrectomy. The receptors were gathered from a woman aged 50 to 60 with renal cell carcinoma. CDR3s include the opening cysteine and the closing phenylalanine or tryptophan. A row's size may be missing; if present it is once, few, many or a size class.

clone_size	v_call	cdr3_aa
.	TRBV15	CATSRDLSRRFF
.	TRBV2	CASSELLYEQYF
.	TRBV7-2	CASSQTRLGTDTQYF
.	TRBV11-2	CASSPNRDSFLEQFF
.	TRBV5-1	CASSWAGPSSDTQYF
.	TRBV4-1	CASSQVQTGPFGYTF
.	TRBV30	CAWSVNRDYGYTF
once	TRBV14	CASSQDLTFTF
once	TRBV19	CASSPRGFEPQHF
.	TRBV19	CASSIVGTTYGYTF
.	TRBV6-1	CASSEEWDDGYTF
.	TRBV6-1	CASSETWGIKNTEAFF
.	TRBV6-1	CASSGGTVTNEKLFF
.	TRBV20-1	CSATAAIEAFF
.	TRBV11-2	CASSLRSQQGVEQYF
.	TRBV29-1	CSASEVTSNTEAFF
.	TRBV19	CASSPTGAQETQYF